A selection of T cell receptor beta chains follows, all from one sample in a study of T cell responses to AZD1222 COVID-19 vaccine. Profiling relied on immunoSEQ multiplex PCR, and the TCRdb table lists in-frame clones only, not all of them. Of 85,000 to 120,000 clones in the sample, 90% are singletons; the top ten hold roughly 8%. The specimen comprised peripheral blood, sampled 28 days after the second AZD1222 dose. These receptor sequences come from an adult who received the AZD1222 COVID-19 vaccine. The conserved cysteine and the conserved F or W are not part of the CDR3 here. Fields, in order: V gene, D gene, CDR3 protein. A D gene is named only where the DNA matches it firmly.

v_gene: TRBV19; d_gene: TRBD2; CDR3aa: ASSPRPRGGTGELF
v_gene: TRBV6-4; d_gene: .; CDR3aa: ASSDSEGSYGYT
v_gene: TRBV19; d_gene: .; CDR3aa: ASQQIGDMGNTIY
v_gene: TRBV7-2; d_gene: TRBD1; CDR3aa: ASTPLRGRDTGELF
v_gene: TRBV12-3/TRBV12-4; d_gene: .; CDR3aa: ASSTLNTIY
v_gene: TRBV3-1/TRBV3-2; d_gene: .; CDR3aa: ASSPSDAYGYT
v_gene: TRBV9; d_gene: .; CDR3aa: ASSTTTVNEQF
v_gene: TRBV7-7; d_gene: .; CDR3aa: ASSPRAGSYNEQF
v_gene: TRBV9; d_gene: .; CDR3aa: ASSVLEGLTGELF
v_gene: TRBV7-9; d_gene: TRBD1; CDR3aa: ASSRGQASSYEQY